This T cell receptor beta chain was identified in a study of blood T cells in healthy people across ages (dated by TCRdb to the mid-2010s). For the study in its entirety: In model experiments, roughly one uniquely barcoded TCR beta cDNA molecule per two T cells was captured by template switching. The study measured age-related changes in TCR beta repertoire diversity using deep sequencing normalized with unique cDNA molecular identifiers. Two additional independent replicas of 1 million unique cDNA reads from the same blood draw were analyzed for two donors (one aged 18 to 29 and one aged 80 or older). To avoid experimental bias, donors of different ages were spread randomly across the sequencing lanes. The donors were split into four age groups: young (average about 15 years), middle-aged (more than 35), aged (over 55) and long-lived (more than 80).

Trimming takes 3 bases from V and 7 bases from J, and the germline ends sit 21 bases apart. The CDR3, cysteine through phenylalanine, is 15 amino acids long. Only the CDR3 part of the read is kept: 45 bases, read in frame from the first base. For CDR1 and CDR2, the germline V gene (reference sequence) lists DFQATT and SNEGSKA. Library preparation was by 5' RACE. For sequencing, an Illumina HiSeq 2500 was employed. The second PCR ran for about 6 to 11 cycles and used a J-beta primer mix along with a sample-barcoded 5' primer. Each TCR beta cDNA molecule received a unique molecular identifier from a template-switch 5' adaptor carrying 12 random nucleotides. Each sample yielded at least 2.5 million CDR3-containing paired-end reads. First-strand cDNA was synthesized from all RNA with the Mint cDNA synthesis kit, primed by a TRBC-specific oligonucleotide. Following uracil-DNA glycosylase treatment, all cDNA underwent a first 18-cycle PCR with the universal primers M1SS and BC2_uni_R. The study's processing was this. For normalization, 1 million high-quality reads were randomly selected from each sample, with every read carrying a distinct molecular identifier. Reads sharing molecular identifiers were discarded rather than binned into consensus sequences. MiTCR, set to a Q25 quality threshold and the strictest error-elimination algorithm, was used for CDR3 identification, clonotype clustering and error correction. A nonparametric unseen species model with Euler transformation was used to estimate lower-bound total TCR beta diversity. TCRdb took the public reads, trimmed them with fastp at Q25, ran MiXCR for clone calling and kept in-frame beta chains. When rows share a CDR3 protein, they turn into one entry using the most common DNA and genes. None of the V and J calls come from the authors' own analysis; TCRdb made them. The sample table records 2 million or so distinct CDR3 sequences; 49% of these occur just once. The top ten clones comprise over 2% of the sample.

Donors were a few dozen systemically healthy Caucasian individuals from Russia aged roughly 6 to 90 years. About 10 milliliters of peripheral blood were drawn from each donor into EDTA-treated Vacutainer tubes. Ficoll-Paque density-gradient centrifugation was used to isolate PBMCs, with at least 6 million per sample. Total RNA was extracted from PBMCs with Trizol reagent, with at least 6 micrograms obtained per sample. For every donor, flow cytometry on a PBMC aliquot measured the percentage of naive CD45RAhigh/CD27high T cells. What the research found in general, with its limitations: Observed TCR beta diversity per million T cells fell roughly linearly with age, and a significant reduction was already apparent by age roughly 40. Estimates of total diversity based on one million sequenced T cells were regarded as lower bounds and as underestimates. Since profiling was done on bulk unsorted PBMCs, naive and antigen-experienced compartments could not be conclusively compared. Compared with the aged group, more naive CD4+ T cells, fewer expanded clones and increased TCR diversity were shown by the long-lived group, suggesting age selection. The percentage of naive T cells measured by flow cytometry correlated strongly with observed TCR beta diversity. Because the CMV infection status of the donors was unknown, age-related changes in expanded clonotypes may potentially have been confounded.

Note on this clonotype: Its antigen has not been determined. Per-nucleotide qualities are absent, and no much larger clonotype sits a single base away.

The TCR originated in a woman aged 40 to 55 in good health. Sequencing input: blood. The chain employs TRBV20-1 and TRBJ1-2, with a tentative D gene TRBD1 over 5 matching bases. DNA sequence: TGCAGTGCTAGTTGGCTGGGACGAGTCTCCGGTGGCTACACCTTC. It encodes CSASWLGRVSGGYTF.